These 8 T cell receptor beta chains were all obtained from the same sample, sequenced in a study of vaccination and CD4 T cells after COVID-19. Treatment noted: approximately 9-day PBMC culture with coronavirus spike peptide pools or control peptides (ViraFEST assay). With the Oncomine TCR Beta short-read assay, DNA from cultured CD4+ T cells was sequenced. MiXCR was run by TCRdb on the PCR reads, yielding one entry per CDR3 protein. Here the sample spans roughly 20,000 distinct CDR3 sequences, approximately 57% being singletons. These TCRs are of unknown antigen specificity. This specimen consisted of CD4+ T cells from blood, cultured in vitro, obtained after SARS-CoV-2 vaccination. The receptors derive from a human donor who had recovered from COVID-19.

The chain links TRBV30 to TRBJ1-1; D perhaps matches TRBD1 (5 bases). Germline CDR1 and CDR2: GTSNPN and SVGIG (reference sequence). The CDR3 contains 11 residues. V was cut by 3 bases and J by 4 bases, with 6 bases left in between. CDR3 nucleotide sequence: TGTGCCTGGAGCAGGGCCACTGAAGCTTTCTTT. Translated, it gives CAWSRATEAFF.

J is TRBJ2-3 and V is TRBV2; D remains ambiguous. V lost 1 base to trimming and J lost 10 bases, with 6 bases between them. The CDR3 consists of 11 residues. The germline V gene encodes CDR1 SNHLY and CDR2 FYNNEI. Written as DNA, the CDR3 is TGTGCCAGCAGTGAAGGTGGTCCGCAGTATTTT. Residues: CASSEGGPQYF.

The CDR3 DNA follows: TGTGCCAGTAGTTTCGGGGGGACAGTAGCCGGGGAGCTGTTTTTT. Its translation: CASSFGGTVAGELFF. The chain carries TRBV19 and TRBJ2-2; D might be TRBD1 or TRBD2, each matching 7 bases. Trimming stripped 5 bases from V and 6 bases from J, with 16 bases between. In germline, CDR1 is LNHDA, CDR2 SQIVND (reference sequence). The CDR3 sequence is 15 residues long.

This clonotype was recorded a few times. The chain couples TRBV27 to TRBJ1-5, with D perhaps matching TRBD1 (5 bases). Germline loops: CDR1 MNHEY, CDR2 SMNVEV (reference sequence). V dropped 4 bases and J dropped 3 bases, with 16 bases sitting between them. The CDR3 is 16 residues long. The CDR3 protein is CASSSTGTVFNQPQHF. The DNA of the CDR3 is TGTGCCAGCAGTTCCACCGGGACGGTATTCAATCAGCCCCAGCATTTT.

V gene TRBV27 combines with J gene TRBJ1-2, with TRBD1 identical over 8 bases. The CDR3 spans 14 residues. V lost 4 bases, J lost 6 bases, and 7 bases stayed unmatched. CDR1 is MNHEY and CDR2 is SMNVEV in the germline V gene (reference sequence). The CDR3 DNA sequence: TGTGCCAGCAGTTCACAAGGGACAGGACATGGCTACACCTTC. Amino acid sequence: CASSSQGTGHGYTF.

A single count supports this clonotype. CDR3 sequence reads: CASSGRTNTGELFF. The CDR3, as DNA: TGTGCCAGTAGCGGGAGGACAAACACCGGGGAGCTGTTTTTT. This chain uses TRBV27 with TRBJ2-2; TRBD2 aligns across 10 bases. In germline, CDR1 is MNHEY, CDR2 SMNVEV (reference sequence). The CDR3 runs 14 residues. Trimming removed 9 bases from V and 2 bases from J; junction bases left unmatched: 3.

The rearrangement uses TRBV6-5 and TRBJ1-2; possibly TRBD1 for D (5 bases). CDR1 MNHEY and CDR2 SVGAGI come from the germline V gene. The V gene lost 0 bases and the J gene lost 4 bases, with 9 bases spanning the gap. CDR3 length equals 14 residues. The CDR3, as DNA: TGTGCCAGCAGTTACTCCCAGGGTTCCTATGGCTACACCTTC. It translates to CASSYSQGSYGYTF.

The chain recombines TRBV27 with TRBJ1-5; D is possibly TRBD1 (6 bases). This CDR3 has 17 amino acids. V shed 8 bases and J shed 3 bases, with 23 bases lying between them. Germline loops: CDR1 MNHEY, CDR2 SMNVEV (reference sequence). CDR3 residues: CASGPRGGALYNQPQHF. DNA of the CDR3: TGTGCCAGCGGCCCCAGAGGGGGGGCGTTGTACAATCAGCCCCAGCATTTT.